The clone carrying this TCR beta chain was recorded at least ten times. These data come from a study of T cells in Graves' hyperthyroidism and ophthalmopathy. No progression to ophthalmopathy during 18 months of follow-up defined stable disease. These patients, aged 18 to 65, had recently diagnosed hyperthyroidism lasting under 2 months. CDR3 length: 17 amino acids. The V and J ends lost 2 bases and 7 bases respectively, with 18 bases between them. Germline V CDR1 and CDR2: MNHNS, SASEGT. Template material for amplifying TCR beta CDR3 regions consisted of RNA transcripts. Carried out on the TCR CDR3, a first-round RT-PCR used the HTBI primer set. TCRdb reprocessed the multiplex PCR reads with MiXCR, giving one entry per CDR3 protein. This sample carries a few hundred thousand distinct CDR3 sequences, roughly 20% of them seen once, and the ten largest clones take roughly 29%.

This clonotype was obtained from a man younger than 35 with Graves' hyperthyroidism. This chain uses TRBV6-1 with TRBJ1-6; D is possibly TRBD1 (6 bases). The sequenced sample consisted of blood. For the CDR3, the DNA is TGTGCCAGCAGTGAACCCGGCAGGGGATTTTGGAATTCACCCCTCCACTTT. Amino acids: CASSEPGRGFWNSPLHF.